The 14 T cell receptor beta chains reported below all come from one sample, sequenced in a study of human T cells and chemical hapten exposure. TCRdb independently ran MiXCR on the RACE reads; one entry per CDR3 protein. The top ten clones hold 2% to 2.5% of a sample with some 400,000 distinct CDR3 sequences, 4% to 5.5% of them seen once. The time point here: patch test 1, 2 weeks after DPC sensitization. Treatment given: therapeutic diphenylcyclopropenone sensitization with weekly scalp DPC. The sequencing here drew on whole blood, taken in connection with sensitization to the hapten diphenylcyclopropenone (DPC). Receptors originate from a woman aged 45 to 65 with alopecia areata. Some clones in this sample may be carry-over from other donors' samples.

This clonotype was detected ten times or more. The chain is built from TRBV10-3 and TRBJ2-5, with D possibly matching TRBD2 (5 bases). The CDR3 consists of 14 residues. CDR1 and CDR2 from the germline V gene are ENHRY and SYGVKD. The V and J ends lost 4 bases and 3 bases respectively, with 12 bases between them. The CDR3 is CAISGNSAKETQYF. CDR3 nucleotide sequence: TGTGCCATCAGTGGTAATAGCGCTAAAGAGACCCAGTACTTC.

This clonotype was recorded many times. The chain combines TRBV14 with TRBJ2-4; D assignment may be TRBD1 or TRBD2 (5 bases each). Trimming removed 10 bases at V and 0 bases at J, with 13 bases between. Germline assignment: CDR1 SGHDN and CDR2 FVKESK. The CDR3 is made up of 14 amino acids. The CDR3 loop is CAIGTAGAKNIQYF. The CDR3 DNA sequence: TGTGCCATCGGGACCGCAGGAGCCAAAAACATTCAGTACTTC.

In this sample, this clonotype turned up many times. J is TRBJ1-1 and V is TRBV10-3; perhaps TRBD1 as D (5 bases). Germline V gene sequence: CDR1 ENHRY, CDR2 SYGVKD. This CDR3 comprises 14 residues. Trimming stripped 4 bases from V and 3 bases from J, with 12 bases between. This CDR3 reads CAISVQGEDTEAFF. Here the CDR3 DNA reads TGTGCCATCAGTGTGCAGGGAGAGGACACTGAAGCTTTCTTT.

This clonotype was seen at least ten times. The rearrangement joins TRBV20-1 to TRBJ2-3; D is undetermined. V lost 6 bases and J 2 bases, leaving 15 bases between the germline ends. The CDR3 is 14 residues long. Looked up from germline, CDR1 is DFQATT and CDR2 is SNEGSKA (reference sequence). CDR3 DNA: TGCAGTGCAAAGACTGTCACTAACACAGATACGCAGTATTTT. This sequence encodes CSAKTVTNTDTQYF.

This sequence joins TRBV6-6 and TRBJ2-7; weak D call: TRBD1 (6 bases). CDR1 MNHNY and CDR2 SVGAGI come from the germline V gene (reference sequence). CDR3 size: 15 residues. Trimming left V 2 bases short and J 1 base short, with 12 bases between. The CDR3 sequence is CASSYLVRGSYEQYF. The CDR3 DNA follows: TGTGCCAGCAGTTACCTCGTAAGGGGGTCCTACGAGCAGTACTTC.

This clonotype appeared a few times. V and J are TRBV28 and TRBJ2-5; 9 bases fit TRBD1. Losses at the gene ends were 4 bases for V and 4 bases for J; bases not matched to a gene: 10. The CDR3 loop spans 16 amino acids. From germline, CDR1 is MDHEN and CDR2 SYDVKM. The CDR3 DNA reads as TGTGCCAGCAGTTCTTCCGGACAGGGGCTTTCAGAGACCCAGTACTTC. It is translated as CASSSSGQGLSETQYF.

This clonotype showed up just a few times. The chain uses TRBV28 and TRBJ2-7, with D unresolved. The length of the CDR3 is 12 residues. Germline V gene sequence: CDR1 MDHEN, CDR2 SYDVKM. The V gene lost 5 bases and the J gene lost 6 bases, with 11 bases spanning the gap. CDR3 nucleotides: TGTGCCAGCAGTGTTTTAGGTTCCGAGCAGTACTTC. Translating it yields CASSVLGSEQYF.

This sequence joins TRBV29-1 and TRBJ2-7; D call uncertain. Per the germline V gene, CDR1 is SQVTM and CDR2 is ANQGSEA. Trimming pared 7 bases from V and 5 bases from J, leaving 12 bases between. The CDR3 spans 11 residues. The CDR3 sequence: CSASAKDEQYF. The CDR3 DNA is TGCAGCGCTTCCGCCAAGGACGAGCAGTACTTC.

The chain has TRBV18 and TRBJ1-1; no clear D. The CDR3 is made up of 11 amino acids. CDR1 and CDR2 (germline): KGHSH, LQKENI. V shed 6 bases and J shed 8 bases, with 10 bases lying between them. For the CDR3, the DNA is TGTGCCAGCTCGCTTCAGAGCGAAGCTTTCTTT. This encodes CASSLQSEAFF.

This chain links TRBV29-1 with TRBJ2-3; either TRBD1 or TRBD2 may supply D (5 bases each). Trimming cost V 4 bases and J 6 bases, with 11 bases left between them. Germline values: CDR1 SQVTM, CDR2 ANQGSEA. The CDR3 spans 12 residues. The CDR3 region is CSVGEGMDTQYF. The CDR3, as DNA: TGCAGCGTTGGCGAGGGGATGGATACGCAGTATTTT.

This clonotype was found a few times. The chain combines TRBV6-2 or TRBV6-3 with TRBJ2-7, with 8 bases aligning to TRBD1. Germline trimming cut 5 bases from V and 5 bases from J; bases unmatched to any gene: 5. Germline assignment: CDR1 MNHEY and CDR2 SVGEGT. CDR3 size: 13 residues. The CDR3 is CASSPGQGHEQYF. The DNA for the CDR3 is TGTGCCAGCAGTCCTGGACAGGGCCACGAGCAGTACTTC.

A note on this clonotype: One end of the junction does not line up with germline, which may come from a read error. The rearrangement joins TRBV6-5 to TRBJ1-1, with no clear D. There are 13 residues in the CDR3. From germline, CDR1 is MNHEY and CDR2 SVGAGI. The CDR3 reads CASSGIAGRRTKF. In nucleotides, the CDR3 is TGTGCCAGCAGTGGAATTGCCGGGCGACGGACCAAGTTT.

The V gene is TRBV20-1, the J gene TRBJ2-7, with TRBD2 matching over 10 bases. Germline trimming cut 2 bases from V and 2 bases from J; bases unmatched to any gene: 12. The CDR3 is made up of 17 amino acids. Germline CDR1 DFQATT, CDR2 SNEGSKA (reference sequence). The CDR3, as DNA: TGCAGTGCTAGACTGCCGGTTAGCGGGAGGCCCCCCTACGAGCAGTACTTC. Translating gives CSARLPVSGRPPYEQYF.

Ten or more counts support this clonotype. The chain couples TRBV29-1 to TRBJ1-1; 12 bases match TRBD1. The CDR3 is 13 amino acids. From germline, CDR1 is SQVTM and CDR2 ANQGSEA. V lost 6 bases and J lost 4; bases outside the gene matches: 3. Here the CDR3 reads CSVGQGARTEAFF. CDR3 coding DNA: TGCAGCGTGGGACAGGGGGCGCGCACTGAAGCTTTCTTT.